Listed below are T cell receptor beta chains from one sample, sequenced in a study of cytomegalovirus exposure and HLA in healthy donors. Using immunoSEQ multiplex PCR, the repertoire was profiled, and TCRdb retains in-frame clones only, with some absent. The sample has some 78,000 clones, about 80% seen once. The sample comprised PBMCs. The source is a man between 45 and 60 years old in good health and CMV-seropositive. Both conserved end residues are part of each CDR3. The order of the fields is D gene, CDR3 length, V gene, clone size, J gene, CDR3 DNA, CDR3 protein. The D gene is left open where the match is weak. Rows may omit the clone size; those that give it use once, few, many or a size class.

>.|14|TRBV19|.|TRBJ2-3
TGTGCCAGTATGGAGTTAGCCGGCACAGATACGCAGTATTTT
CASMELAGTDTQYF
>.|13|TRBV19|.|TRBJ2-7
TGTGCCAGTAGTATAGTAAAAGCGGAGGAGCAGTACTTC
CASSIVKAEEQYF
>.|14|TRBV25-1|.|TRBJ1-4
TGTGCCAGCAGTGCCCCCGGTCCGAATGAAAAACTGTTTTTT
CASSAPGPNEKLFF
>.|14|TRBV11-2|once|TRBJ1-4
TGTGCCAGCAGCGGGGGCGCGTGGAGTGAAAAACTGTTTTTT
CASSGGAWSEKLFF
>TRBD1|14|TRBV6-1|.|TRBJ1-2
TGTGCCACCCTTCGAATGGCACAGGGGAGCGGCTACACCTTC
CATLRMAQGSGYTF
>.|16|TRBV6-6|.|TRBJ2-4
TGTGCCAGCAGTCCGTCAGGGGACGTAGCCAAAAACAGTCAGTACTTC
CASSPSGDVAKNSQYF
>.|13|TRBV18|.|TRBJ1-2
TGTGCCAGCTCAAAAGACAAGAACTATGGCTACACCTTC
CASSKDKNYGYTF
>.|13|TRBV7-9|.|TRBJ1-2
TGTGCCAGCAGCTTACAGGGCCCTGATGGCTACACCTTC
CASSLQGPDGYTF
>.|14|TRBV30|few|TRBJ1-3
TGTGCCTGGAGTGTCGGACTCTCTGGAAACACCATATATTTT
CAWSVGLSGNTIYF
>TRBD2|16|TRBV13|.|TRBJ2-1
TGTGCCAGCAGCTCTCAGCTAGCGGGAGTTCAAGATGAGCAGTTCTTC
CASSSQLAGVQDEQFF
>TRBD1|11|TRBV30|.|TRBJ1-1
TGTGCCTGGAGTGTAGGGGGCGAAGCTTTCTTT
CAWSVGGEAFF
>TRBD1|16|TRBV19|.|TRBJ1-5
TGTGCCAGTAGTATATCAGGGGGCGGTGGCAATCAGCCCCAGCATTTT
CASSISGGGGNQPQHF
>TRBD1|15|TRBV5-1|.|TRBJ2-5
TGCGCCAGCAGCCTTGGGACAGGGGGCCAAGAGACCCAGTACTTC
CASSLGTGGQETQYF
>.|12|TRBV7-8|.|TRBJ2-3
TGTGCCAGCAGCTTACGGACAGATACGCAGTATTTT
CASSLRTDTQYF
>.|12|TRBV18|.|TRBJ1-1
TGTGCCAGCTCACCCCTTCTGGGGGGAGCTTTCTTT
CASSPLLGGAFF
>TRBD2|13|TRBV6-1|.|TRBJ2-7
TGTGCCAGCAGGCGAGCGGGAGCGCAAGAGCAGTACTTC
CASRRAGAQEQYF
>.|14|TRBV7-2|.|TRBJ1-2
TGTGCCAGCAGCTCGTTGACACCGAACTATGGCTACACCTTC
CASSSLTPNYGYTF
>TRBD1|14|TRBV6-1|.|TRBJ1-1
TGTGCCAGTGAAACAGGGGTTGGGATGACTGAAGCTTTCTTT
CASETGVGMTEAFF
>.|15|TRBV27|.|TRBJ1-1
TGTGCCAGCAGTTTGCTCGGGGGTGTGAACACTGAAGCTTTCTTT
CASSLLGGVNTEAFF
>.|15|TRBV6-1|.|TRBJ2-5
TGTGCCAGCAGTGAGCAGGGATCTCGGCAAGAGACCCAGTACTTC
CASSEQGSRQETQYF
>.|15|TRBV7-3|.|TRBJ2-3
TGTGCCAGCAGCTTAAGTGGGGCAGGCACAGATACGCAGTATTTT
CASSLSGAGTDTQYF
>TRBD2|15|TRBV4-1|.|TRBJ2-7
TGCGCCAGCAGCCGCGTTCCCGGGGGGGGGTACGAGCAGTACTTC
CASSRVPGGGYEQYF
>.|16|TRBV15|.|TRBJ2-7
TGTGCCACCAGCAGAGAAAGCGGAACCAGCTCCTACGAGCAGTACTTC
CATSRESGTSSYEQYF
>.|15|TRBV7-2|few|TRBJ2-2
TGTGCCAGCAGCTTTCGGCGAGGGCCGGCCGGGGAGCTGTTTTTT
CASSFRRGPAGELFF
>TRBD1|16|TRBV2|few|TRBJ2-1
TGTGCCAGCAGTGAAGGTCAGGGGGTGAGCTACAATGAGCAGTTCTTC
CASSEGQGVSYNEQFF
>TRBD2|16|TRBV19|.|TRBJ2-2
TGTGCCAGTTTGACTAGCGGGGACGCCCTCACCGGGGAGCTGTTTTTT
CASLTSGDALTGELFF
>TRBD1|16|TRBV19|.|TRBJ2-7
TGTGCCAGTAGTATAGTTGGGACAGGGAACCCCTACGAGCAGTACTTC
CASSIVGTGNPYEQYF
>.|15|TRBV19|few|TRBJ1-5
TGTGCCAGTAGTATCTCAGGGGCGCCTAATCAGCCCCAGCATTTT
CASSISGAPNQPQHF
>TRBD1|16|TRBV7-2|once|TRBJ1-1
TGTGCCAGCAGCTTAGGGGCAGGGGGTATGAACACTGAAGCTTTCTTT
CASSLGAGGMNTEAFF
>.|14|TRBV7-6|.|TRBJ2-5
TGTGCCAGCAGCTTAGTCACCAGCCAAGAGACCCAGTACTTC
CASSLVTSQETQYF
>TRBD1|18|TRBV7-9|few|TRBJ2-1
TGTTCCAGCAGCTCCCTCGGTGAGTTGGGGACAGTTTACAATGAGCAGTTCTTC
CSSSSLGELGTVYNEQFF
>.|14|TRBV4-1|.|TRBJ1-1
TGCGCCAGCAGCCAAGAACCGGACAGATTAGAAGCTTTCTTT
CASSQEPDRLEAFF
>TRBD2|16|TRBV5-1|.|TRBJ2-5
TGCGCCAGCAGCCAAGGGACTAGCGGGAGGGTAGAGACCCAGTACTTC
CASSQGTSGRVETQYF
>TRBD2|15|TRBV7-8|.|TRBJ2-7
TGTGCCAGCAGCCCCACTAGCGGGGCATCCTACGAGCAGTACTTC
CASSPTSGASYEQYF
>TRBD1|12|TRBV2|.|TRBJ1-2
TGTGCCAGCAGGACAGGGAACTATGGCTACACCTTC
CASRTGNYGYTF
>TRBD2|15|TRBV15|.|TRBJ2-3
TGTGCCACCAGCACCGGGACTAGCGGGACAGATACGCAGTATTTT
CATSTGTSGTDTQYF
>.|17|TRBV10-1|.|TRBJ2-2
TGCGCCAGCAGTGAGGTAACGGTGAGAAATAACACCGGGGAGCTGTTTTTT
CASSEVTVRNNTGELFF
>TRBD1|16|TRBV5-4|.|TRBJ1-1
TGTGCCAGCAGCGCCGGGCGGGACAGGGGTGTTGGAGAAGCTTTCTTT
CASSAGRDRGVGEAFF
>TRBD1|14|TRBV6-1|.|TRBJ1-1
TGTGCCAGCAGTAGGGACAGGCTGAACACTGAAGCTTTCTTT
CASSRDRLNTEAFF
>TRBD1|14|TRBV6-1|.|TRBJ1-6
TGTGCCAGCAGTAGAGACAGGGGGAATTCACCCCTCCACTTT
CASSRDRGNSPLHF
>.|13|TRBV5-1|few|TRBJ2-5
TGCGCCAGCAGCTTAGGACAGAGGGAGACCCAGTACTTC
CASSLGQRETQYF
>TRBD2|17|TRBV18|.|TRBJ2-4
TGTGCCAGCTCACCCGCTGGACTAGCGGTAGCCAAAAACAGTCAGTACTTC
CASSPAGLAVAKNSQYF